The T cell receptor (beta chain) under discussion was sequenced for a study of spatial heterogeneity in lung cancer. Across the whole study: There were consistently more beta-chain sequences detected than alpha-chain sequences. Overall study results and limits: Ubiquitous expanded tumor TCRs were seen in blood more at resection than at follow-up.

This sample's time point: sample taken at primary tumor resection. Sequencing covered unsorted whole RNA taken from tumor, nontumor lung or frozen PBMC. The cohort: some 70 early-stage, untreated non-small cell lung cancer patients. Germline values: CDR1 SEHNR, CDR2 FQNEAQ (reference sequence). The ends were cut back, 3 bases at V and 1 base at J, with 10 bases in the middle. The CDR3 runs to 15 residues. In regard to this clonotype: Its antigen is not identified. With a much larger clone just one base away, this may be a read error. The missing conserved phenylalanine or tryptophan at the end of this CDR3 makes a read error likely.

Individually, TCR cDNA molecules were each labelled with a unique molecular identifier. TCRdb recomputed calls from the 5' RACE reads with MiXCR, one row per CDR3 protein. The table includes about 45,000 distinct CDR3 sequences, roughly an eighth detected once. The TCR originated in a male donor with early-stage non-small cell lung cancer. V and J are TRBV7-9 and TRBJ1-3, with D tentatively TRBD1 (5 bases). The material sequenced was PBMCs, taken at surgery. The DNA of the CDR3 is TGTGCCAGCAGCTTTGGCTCAGGGTCTGGAAACACCATATATTCT. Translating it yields CASSFGSGSGNTIYS.